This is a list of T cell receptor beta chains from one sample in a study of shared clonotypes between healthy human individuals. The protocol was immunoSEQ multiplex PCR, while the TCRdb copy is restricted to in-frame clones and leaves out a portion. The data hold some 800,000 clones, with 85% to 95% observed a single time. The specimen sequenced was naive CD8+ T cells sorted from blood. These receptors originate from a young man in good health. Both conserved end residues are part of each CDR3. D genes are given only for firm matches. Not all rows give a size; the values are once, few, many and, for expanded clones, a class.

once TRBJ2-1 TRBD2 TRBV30 TGTGCCTGGAGTTTACTAGCGGGAAACAATGAGCAGTTCTTC CAWSLLAGNNEQFF
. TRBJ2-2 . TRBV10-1 TGCGCCAGCAGTGAGTCGGTACCCGCGAACACCGGGGAGCTGTTTTTT CASSESVPANTGELFF
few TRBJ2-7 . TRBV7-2 TGTGCCAGCAGCTTGCCGGGGGCCTCCTACGAGCAGTACTTC CASSLPGASYEQYF
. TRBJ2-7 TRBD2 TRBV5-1 TGCGCCAGCAGCTTGGGGGTAGCGGGAGTAGCTTACGAGCAGTACTTC CASSLGVAGVAYEQYF
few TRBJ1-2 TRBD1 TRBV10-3 TGTGCCATCAGTGAGTCAAAGGACAGGGGTCTCTATGGCTACACCTTC CAISESKDRGLYGYTF
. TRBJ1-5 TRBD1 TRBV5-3 TGTGCCAGAAGCCCTACGGACAGGGCAATGAATCAGCCCCAGCATTTT CARSPTDRAMNQPQHF
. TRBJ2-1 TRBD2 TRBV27 TGTGCCAGCAGTTTATTGGCGGGAGCGCACAATGAGCAGTTCTTC CASSLLAGAHNEQFF
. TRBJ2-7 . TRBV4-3 TGCGCCAGCAGTCTGGGCAGGGGAAGGGTCTACGAGCAGTACTTC CASSLGRGRVYEQYF
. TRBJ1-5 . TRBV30 TGTGCCTGGAGTGTACAGGGAGATCAGCCCCAGCATTTT CAWSVQGDQPQHF
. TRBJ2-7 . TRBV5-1 TGCGCCAGCAGCTTGGAGGGACACTCCTACGAGCAGTACTTC CASSLEGHSYEQYF
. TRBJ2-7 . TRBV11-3 TGTGCCAGCAGCGGGTCGGGGGACGAGCAGTACTTC CASSGSGDEQYF
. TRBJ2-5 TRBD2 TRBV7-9 TGTGCCAGCGCGGGACTAGCGGGGACAACCCAGTACTTC CASAGLAGTTQYF
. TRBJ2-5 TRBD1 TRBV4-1 TGCGCCAGGTCTGGGCAGGGGGTATACCAAGAGACCCAGTACTTC CARSGQGVYQETQYF
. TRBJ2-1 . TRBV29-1 TGCAGCGTTGAGAACTGGGCCGATGAGCAGTTCTTC CSVENWADEQFF
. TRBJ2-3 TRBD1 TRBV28 TGTGCCAGCAGTTCAGGACAGGGGACAGATACGCAGTATTTT CASSSGQGTDTQYF
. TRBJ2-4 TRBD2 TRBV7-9 TGTGCCAGCAGCCCCGGGACTAGCGGGAGAGGGGCCAAAAACATTCAGTACTTC CASSPGTSGRGAKNIQYF
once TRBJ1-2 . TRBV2 TGTGCCAGCAGTGATTTCTCTGTTAACTATGGCTACACCTTC CASSDFSVNYGYTF
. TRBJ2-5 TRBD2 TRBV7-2 TGTGCCAGCAGCGATATCGAGGCACTAGCGGGCCTCTACCAAGAGACCCAGTACTTC CASSDIEALAGLYQETQYF
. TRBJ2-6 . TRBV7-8 TGTGCCAGCAGCTTAACAGGGTTTGGGGCCAACGTCCTGACTTTC CASSLTGFGANVLTF
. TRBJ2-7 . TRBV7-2 TGTGCCAGCAGCTTAGGCAGGGGGGACGAGCAGTACTTC CASSLGRGDEQYF
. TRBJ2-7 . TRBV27 TGTGCCAGCAGTTCGGCAGGGGCGAGCCGGTACGAGCAGTACTTC CASSSAGASRYEQYF
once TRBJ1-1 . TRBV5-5 TGTGCCAGCACCTCCGCCGAGAACACTGAAGCTTTCTTT CASTSAENTEAFF
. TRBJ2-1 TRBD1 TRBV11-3 TGTGCCAGCAGCTTAGGACGGGACAGTTATAACGATGAGCAGTTCTTC CASSLGRDSYNDEQFF
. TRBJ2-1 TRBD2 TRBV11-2 TGTGCCAGCAGCGCGTTAGCGGGATCCTACAATGAGCAGTTCTTC CASSALAGSYNEQFF
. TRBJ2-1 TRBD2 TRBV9 TGTGCCAGCAGCGTAAAGGCTAGCGGGAGCTCCGAGCAGTTCTTC CASSVKASGSSEQFF
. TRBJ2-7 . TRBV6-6 TGTGCCAGCAGTTACAGGTCAGGTGCCTCCTACGAGCAGTACTTC CASSYRSGASYEQYF
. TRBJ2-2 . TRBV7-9 TGTGCCAGCAGCTTAAAGGGGGCCGGGAGGACCGGGGAGCTGTTTTTT CASSLKGAGRTGELFF
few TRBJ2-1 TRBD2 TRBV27 TGTGCCAGCAGCCCATGGGGGACTAGCGGGCCCTACAATGAGCAGTTCTTC CASSPWGTSGPYNEQFF
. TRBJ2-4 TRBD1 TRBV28 TGTGCCAGCAGTGAGACGGACAGGGCGGCCAAAAACATTCAGTACTTC CASSETDRAAKNIQYF
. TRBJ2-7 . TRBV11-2 TGTGCCAGCAGCTTACCGCAGGGACCCTACGAGCAGTACTTC CASSLPQGPYEQYF
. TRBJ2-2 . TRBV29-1 TGCAGCGGTTACAGAACCGGGGAGCTGTTTTTT CSGYRTGELFF
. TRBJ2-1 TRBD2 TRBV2 TGTGCCAGCAGTGCGACTAGCGGGAGTATCACCTACAATGAGCAGTTCTTC CASSATSGSITYNEQFF
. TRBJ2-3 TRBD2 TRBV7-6 TGTGCCAGCGGAGAGCGGGAATCAGATACGCAGTATTTT CASGERESDTQYF
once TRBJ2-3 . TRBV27 TGTGCCAGCAGTCCCTGGGGCCCCACAGATACGCAGTATTTT CASSPWGPTDTQYF
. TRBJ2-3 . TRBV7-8 TGTGCCAGCAGCTTACTTAATGCAGATACGCAGTATTTT CASSLLNADTQYF
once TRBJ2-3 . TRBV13 TGTGCCAGCAGCGTCACAGGGTCGGGCACAGATACGCAGTATTTT CASSVTGSGTDTQYF
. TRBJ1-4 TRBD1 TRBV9 TGTGCCAGCAGCGAAAGGACAGGGGGCTCAACTAATGAAAAACTGTTTTTT CASSERTGGSTNEKLFF
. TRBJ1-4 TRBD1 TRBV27 TGTGCCAGCACCGCCTCAGGGGGAGGCTATGAAAAACTGTTTTTT CASTASGGGYEKLFF
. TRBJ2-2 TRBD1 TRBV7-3 TGTGCCAGCAGCCCACAGGGGACAGGGGAGCTGTTTTTT CASSPQGTGELFF
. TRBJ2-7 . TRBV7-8 TGTGCCAGCAGCTTATCGGGGGTTGTCTCCCTCGAGCAGTACTTC CASSLSGVVSLEQYF
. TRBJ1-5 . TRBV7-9 TGTGCCAGCAGCTGGACGGGGGATAGCAATCAGCCCCAGCATTTT CASSWTGDSNQPQHF
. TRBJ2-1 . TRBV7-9 TGTGCCAGCACCTCAACGGATGGCGGGAAGGCCCCTCGGAATGAGCAGTTCTTC CASTSTDGGKAPRNEQFF
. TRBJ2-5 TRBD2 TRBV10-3 TGTGCCATCAGTGAGTCTTGGACTAGCGGGAAAGCAGAGACCCAGTACTTC CAISESWTSGKAETQYF
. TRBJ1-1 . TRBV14 TGTGCCAGCAGCCAAGGACGGGTTGAAGCTTTCTTT CASSQGRVEAFF
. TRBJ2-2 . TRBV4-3 TGCGCCAGCAGCCAAGAGGGGGGGCAGGCCACCGGGGAGCTGTTTTTT CASSQEGGQATGELFF
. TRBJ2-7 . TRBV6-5 TGTGCCAGCAGTCCCCAAGGGGGGGGCGTCTACGAGCAGTACTTC CASSPQGGGVYEQYF